A single sample is the source of the 29 T cell receptor beta chains below, sequenced in a study of T cell repertoires in cytomegalovirus infection. Using its own MiXCR run on the reads, TCRdb lists one record per CDR3 protein. This repertoire shows about 700,000 distinct CDR3 sequences, about 30% found once; its top ten account for about 18%. Which antigens these TCRs recognize remains unknown. The sample was cultured PBMCs, taken from culture after CMV antigen stimulation. These receptors came from a human donor in good health (CMV status not recorded). Some clones in this sample may be carry-over from other donors' samples.

The V call is TRBV19, the J call TRBJ2-7, with D maybe TRBD2 (5 bases). Germline V lookup: CDR1 LNHDA, CDR2 SQIVND (reference sequence). The V end was cut by 9 bases, the J end by 3 bases, with 21 bases between. CDR3 length equals 15 residues. The CDR3 loop reads CASRTAGDTFYEQYF. In DNA, the CDR3 is TGTGCCAGCCGCACTGCGGGTGATACCTTCTACGAGCAGTACTTC. The variable domain in full, completed from reference TRBV19 and TRBJ2-7, reads DGGITQSPKYLFRKEGQNVTLSCEQNLNHDAMYWYRQDPGQGLRLIYYSQIVNDFQKGDIAEGYSVSREKKESFPLTVTSAQKNPTAFYLCASRTAGDTFYEQYFGPGTRLTVT.

The gene calls are TRBV7-6 and TRBJ2-5; TRBD1 or TRBD2 may be the D gene (5 bases each). V lost 4 bases to trimming and J lost 7 bases, with 16 bases between them. Germline V gives CDR1 SGHVS, CDR2 FNYEAQ. The length of the CDR3 is 14 residues. For the CDR3, the DNA is TGTGCCAGCAGCTCCGGACGGTCGAGGGGGACCCAGTACTTC. Its protein product is CASSSGRSRGTQYF.

On this clonotype itself: Germline is not matched at one junction end, which may reflect a read error. The chain joins TRBV12-3 or TRBV12-4 to TRBJ1-2; D ambiguous. The CDR3 is 12 residues long. CDR3 coding DNA: TGTGCCAGCAGGCGGGATAACTATGGCTACAACTTC. Its protein is CASRRDNYGYNF.

The J gene is TRBJ2-1, the V gene TRBV30; perhaps TRBD1 as D (6 bases). The CDR3 totals 15 residues. Germline CDR1 reads GTSNPN; CDR2 reads SVGIG (reference sequence). The ends were cut back, 3 bases at V and 6 bases at J, with 18 bases in the middle. CDR3 in DNA: TGTGCCTGGAGACCGCTCGACAGGCAATTCAATGAGCAGTTCTTC. Protein: CAWRPLDRQFNEQFF.

The rearrangement uses TRBV7-2 and TRBJ2-1; 12 bases match TRBD2. Per the germline V gene, CDR1 is SGHTA and CDR2 is FQGNSA. Germline trimming cut 3 bases from V and 5 bases from J; bases unmatched to any gene: 11. The CDR3 consists of 18 residues. The CDR3 spells CASSLANLAGGLNNEQFF. The CDR3 nucleotides are TGTGCCAGCAGCTTGGCAAACCTAGCGGGAGGGTTGAACAATGAGCAGTTCTTC.

This clonotype was counted at least ten times. V and J are TRBV7-2 and TRBJ1-2; TRBD1 is a possible D gene (6 bases). The CDR3 contains 13 residues. Germline V gene data show CDR1 as SGHTA and CDR2 as FQGNSA. V shed 6 bases and J shed 8 bases, with 16 bases lying between them. DNA of the CDR3: TGTGCCAGCAGACCTAACAGGGCATGGGGCTACACCTTC. As protein: CASRPNRAWGYTF.

The gene calls are TRBV19 and TRBJ2-1, with 8 bases that match TRBD2. This CDR3 spans 15 amino acids. Germline CDR1 and CDR2: LNHDA and SQIVND (reference sequence). The V and J ends lost 7 bases and 5 bases, in that order; junction bases with no gene match: 10. CDR3 protein: CASTQQVAGNNEQFF. Written as DNA, the CDR3 is TGTGCCAGTACCCAACAGGTAGCGGGAAACAATGAGCAGTTCTTC.

The sample holds a few counts of this clonotype. The CDR3 spells CASSFYIEAVGYTF. Here the CDR3 DNA reads TGTGCCAGCAGCTTTTATATTGAGGCGGTGGGCTACACCTTC. The chain joins TRBV7-2 to TRBJ1-2; no clear D. V was cut by 3 bases and J by 8 bases, with 16 bases left in between. Germline loops: CDR1 SGHTA, CDR2 FQGNSA. The CDR3 contains 14 residues.

The V call is TRBV6-6, the J call TRBJ2-5; either TRBD1 or TRBD2 may fit D (7 bases each). Germline-derived CDR1 and CDR2 are MNHNY and SVGAGI (reference sequence). CDR3 length equals 18 residues. V was pared by 11 bases and J by 4 bases, with 32 bases between. CDR3 coding DNA: TGTGCCGGTAGACAGGGAATTGGGAGGGGTATACGGCTAGAGACCCAGTACTTC. It specifies CAGRQGIGRGIRLETQYF.

V is TRBV2 and J is TRBJ2-7; 11 bases map to TRBD1. V shed 5 bases and J 4 bases; nucleotides not matched to a gene: 10. CDR1 and CDR2 (germline): SNHLY, FYNNEI. The CDR3 has 16 amino acids. In DNA form, the CDR3 reads TGTGCCAGCAGTACAGGACAGGGGGCCAGAGGTTACGAGCAGTACTTC. It codes for CASSTGQGARGYEQYF.

This clonotype was seen only a few times. The J gene is TRBJ1-1, the V gene TRBV7-2; weak D call: TRBD1 (5 bases). The CDR3 loop spans 17 amino acids. CDR1 is SGHTA, CDR2 FQGNSA, per germline. V shed 3 bases and J shed 3 bases, with 20 bases lying between them. The CDR3 nucleotides are TGTGCCAGCAGCTTGAGGGTTTTCCTAGGGGCTTACACTGAAGCTTTCTTT. This encodes CASSLRVFLGAYTEAFF.

CDR3 sequence reads: CASKRAEETQYF. DNA for the CDR3: TGTGCCAGCAAACGAGCGGAAGAGACCCAGTACTTC. This chain uses TRBV6-2 or TRBV6-3 with TRBJ2-5, with a weak D call TRBD2 (5 bases). The CDR3 consists of 12 residues. The germline gives CDR1 MNHEY, CDR2 SVGEGT. Trimming took 7 bases from V and 3 from J, leaving 9 bases between them.

This clonotype was seen a few times. V usage is TRBV25-1 and J usage is TRBJ1-4, with a weak D call TRBD1 (6 bases). CDR1 and CDR2 from the germline V gene are MGHDK and SYGVNS. This CDR3 region has 14 residues. Trimming pared 3 bases from V and 7 bases from J, leaving 12 bases between. CDR3 sequence reads: CASSDRGTLEKLFF. Written as DNA, the CDR3 is TGTGCCAGCAGTGACCGGGGGACACTTGAAAAACTGTTTTTT. Full variable domain (rest looked up from reference TRBV25-1 and TRBJ1-4): EADIYQTPRYLVIGTGKKITLECSQTMGHDKMYWYQQDPGMELHLIHYSYGVNSTEKGDLSSESTVSRIRTEHFPLTLESARPSHTSQYLCASSDRGTLEKLFFGSGTQLSVL.

For the CDR3, the DNA is TGTGCCAGCAGCCGAGTTCGGGCAGGACAAGAGACCCAGTACTTC. This translates into CASSRVRAGQETQYF. This chain uses TRBV6-5 with TRBJ2-5; D remains unclear. Germline values: CDR1 MNHEY, CDR2 SVGAGI. Deletions cut 6 bases from V and 2 bases from J, with 16 bases between. The CDR3 contains 15 residues.

A few counts support this clonotype. The rearrangement links TRBV23-1 to TRBJ1-4, with D perhaps TRBD1 (5 bases). Being an ORF, TRBV23-1 has a function that is uncertain. The CDR3 length is 17 residues. Trimming shortened V by 2 bases and J by 0 bases, and 13 bases separated the two germline ends. The CDR3 DNA follows: TGCGCCAGCAGTCAAATCGGGGGGGTCGCAACTAATGAAAAACTGTTTTTT. It yields the protein CASSQIGGVATNEKLFF.

This rearrangement joins TRBV7-9 to TRBJ1-1, with D perhaps TRBD1 (5 bases). CDR1 is SEHNR and CDR2 is FQNEAQ in the germline V gene (reference sequence). The germline V and J ends were trimmed by 5 bases and 3 bases, with 10 bases remaining between them. The CDR3 runs 13 residues. The CDR3 nucleotides read TGTGCCAGCAGCCCGATGGGGGACACTGAAGCTTTCTTT. This sequence encodes CASSPMGDTEAFF.

The table lists this clonotype with a few counts. The chain employs TRBV7-2 and TRBJ2-3; 10 bases line up with TRBD1. V trimming: 6 bases; J trimming: 4 bases; junction bases outside the gene matches: 10. The CDR3 is 16 amino acids. The V gene's germline CDR1 is SGHTA and CDR2 FQGNSA. CDR3 DNA sequence: TGTGCCAGCAGTGTATCCGGGACAGGGGTGGCAGATACGCAGTATTTT. Its translation is CASSVSGTGVADTQYF.

The rearrangement links TRBV20-1 to TRBJ1-4; weak D call: TRBD1 (5 bases). Deletions cut 0 bases from V and 3 bases from J, with 8 bases between. CDR1 is DFQATT and CDR2 is SNEGSKA in the germline V gene (reference sequence). CDR3 length: 14 amino acids. DNA of the CDR3: TGCAGTGCTAGAGACAGGGTATCTAATGAAAAACTGTTTTTT. It is translated as CSARDRVSNEKLFF.

This clonotype was found many times. The chain joins TRBV7-2 to TRBJ2-1, with 7 nucleotides matching TRBD1. CDR3 length: 13 residues. Germline loops: CDR1 SGHTA, CDR2 FQGNSA. The V and J ends lost 4 bases and 13 bases, in that order; junction bases with no gene match: 10. The CDR3 region is CASSSSQGSLQFF. CDR3 in DNA: TGTGCCAGCAGCTCCTCACAGGGGTCGCTACAGTTCTTC.

This rearrangement joins TRBV5-4 to TRBJ2-3, with 8 bases identical to TRBD2. CDR1 and CDR2 (germline): SGHNT, YYREEE (reference sequence). The CDR3 is made up of 16 amino acids. V shed 0 bases and J 1 base; nucleotides not matched to a gene: 4. The CDR3 DNA reads TGTGCCAGCAGCTTGGCCGTGACTAGCGGCACAGATACGCAGTATTTT. Residues: CASSLAVTSGTDTQYF.

The chain couples TRBV2 to TRBJ1-6; no clear D gene. The length of the CDR3 is 13 residues. Germline CDR1 SNHLY, CDR2 FYNNEI. Trimming pared 0 bases from V and 9 bases from J, leaving 6 bases between. For the CDR3, the DNA is TGTGCCAGCAGTGAAGCCATGTCTTCACCCCTCCACTTT. This encodes CASSEAMSSPLHF.

The DNA of the CDR3 is TGTGCCAGCAGCTTAGATAACAGTCTAAACGAGCAGTACTTC. This gives the protein CASSLDNSLNEQYF. The chain carries TRBV7-6 and TRBJ2-7; D gene uncertain. This CDR3 has 14 amino acids. CDR1 is SGHVS, CDR2 FNYEAQ, per germline. V dropped 1 base and J dropped 5 bases, with 12 bases sitting between them.

There are many counts of this clonotype. The CDR3 DNA reads as TGTGCCAGCAGCTGGGGGGGTACAGATACGCAGTATTTT. Its translation is CASSWGGTDTQYF. The chain is built from TRBV7-2 and TRBJ2-3; 7 nucleotides match TRBD2. V was pared by 4 bases and J by 3 bases, with 1 base of the junction left unmatched. CDR1 is SGHTA and CDR2 is FQGNSA in the germline V gene. This CDR3 comprises 13 residues. Combining the CDR3 with reference TRBV7-2 and TRBJ2-3 gives the whole variable domain GAGVSQSPSNKVTEKGKDVELRCDPISGHTALYWYRQSLGQGLEFLIYFQGNSAPDKSGLPSDRFSAERTGGSVSTLTIQRTQQEDSAVYLCASSWGGTDTQYFGPGTRLTVL.

The genes are TRBV4-1 and TRBJ2-5; 7 bases map to TRBD1. The CDR3 runs to 16 residues. The ends lost 5 bases at V and 4 bases at J; junction bases unmatched: 13. Germline CDR1 is MGHRA and CDR2 is YSYEKL. The CDR3 loop is CASSKRRGQTGETQYF. CDR3 coding DNA: TGCGCCAGCAGCAAAAGAAGGGGACAGACGGGAGAGACCCAGTACTTC.

This clonotype has just a few counts. The chain couples TRBV6-2 or TRBV6-3 to TRBJ2-7, with unresolved D. V was clipped by 2 bases and J by 2 bases, with 16 bases between them. The CDR3 is 16 amino acids. Looked up from germline, CDR1 is MNHEY and CDR2 is SVGEGT. In nucleotides, the CDR3 is TGTGCCAGCAGTTACGGATACGGGCAGAGGACCTACGAGCAGTACTTC. Translating gives CASSYGYGQRTYEQYF.

This clonotype occurred a few times. This chain connects TRBV12-3 or TRBV12-4 to TRBJ1-2; D gene unclear. The V and J ends lost 7 bases and 1 base respectively, with 22 bases between them. The CDR3 runs to 17 residues. In nucleotides, the CDR3 is TGTGCCAGCACTTTGGGTGGAAAATACGAGTTTAACTATGGCTACACCTTC. Encoded protein: CASTLGGKYEFNYGYTF.

The J gene is TRBJ1-1, the V gene TRBV18, with D possibly TRBD1 on 5 matching bases. Germline loops: CDR1 KGHSH, CDR2 LQKENI. Trimming cost V 3 bases and J 5 bases, with 13 bases left between them. The CDR3 is 14 amino acids. CDR3: CASSPPQGLTEAFF. The CDR3 bases are TGTGCCAGCTCACCGCCCCAGGGCTTAACTGAAGCTTTCTTT.

A few counts support this clonotype. V gene TRBV12-3 or TRBV12-4 combines with J gene TRBJ1-4; D not certain. V dropped 2 bases and J dropped 8 bases, with 12 bases sitting between them. CDR3 length: 14 residues. CDR3 in amino acids: CASSLTNLVEKLFF. CDR3 in DNA: TGTGCCAGCAGTTTAACCAATCTGGTAGAAAAACTGTTTTTT.

This clonotype was detected only a few times. The J gene is TRBJ2-1, the V gene TRBV6-1, with TRBD2 matching 7 bases. The length of the CDR3 is 15 residues. The V gene end was trimmed by 9 bases and the J gene end by 0 bases; junction bases not matched to a gene: 8. Germline CDR1 and CDR2: MNHNS and SASEGT. CDR3 region: CASGWGGSSYNEQFF. The CDR3 DNA sequence: TGTGCCAGTGGGTGGGGCGGGAGCTCCTACAATGAGCAGTTCTTC.